One sample yielded the 14 T cell receptor beta chains listed below, sequenced in a study of control samples from healthy donors and cancer patients. Repertoires were generated with immunoSEQ multiplex PCR, while TCRdb's copy carries only in-frame clones and drops some. The data hold fewer than 200,000 clones, with more than 90% observed a single time. The specimen was blood. These receptors came from a man aged 25 to 40 in good health.

The chain carries TRBV7-9 and TRBJ1-4; D unclear. Between the trimmed V and J ends, which lost 5 bases and 7 bases, there was a span of 17 bases. This CDR3 region has 15 residues. Germline CDR1 SEHNR, CDR2 FQNEAQ (reference sequence). The CDR3 reads CASSPLAVGGEKLFF. The CDR3 DNA reads TGTGCCAGCAGCCCCCTTGCAGTCGGAGGTGAAAAACTGTTTTTT.

The CDR3 DNA sequence: TGTGCCAGCAGCTTCCTAGACGGCAATCAGCCCCAGCATTTT. Translation gives CASSFLDGNQPQHF. The rearrangement links TRBV7-9 to TRBJ1-5; D gene unclear. V gave up 3 bases and J gave up 2 bases, with 8 bases separating them. Germline CDR1 SEHNR, CDR2 FQNEAQ (reference sequence). The CDR3 is 14 amino acids.

A single count supports this clone. The chain has TRBV19 and TRBJ2-1, with 8 bases that match TRBD1. The ends lost 7 bases at V and 10 bases at J; junction bases unmatched: 6. Germline V gene sequence: CDR1 LNHDA, CDR2 SQIVND (reference sequence). This CDR3 is 12 amino acids long. The CDR3 region is CASNQGAREQFF. The CDR3, as DNA: TGTGCCAGTAACCAGGGGGCGAGGGAGCAGTTCTTC.

This sequence joins TRBV3-1 (or the pseudogene TRBV3-2) and TRBJ1-2, with no clear D. CDR1 is LGHDT, CDR2 YNNKEL, per germline (reference sequence). CDR3 length: 15 amino acids. V was clipped by 4 bases and J by 3 bases, with 15 bases between them. The CDR3 is CASSPQGMGDYGYTF. In DNA, the CDR3 is TGTGCCAGCAGCCCCCAAGGCATGGGAGACTATGGCTACACCTTC.

This clone was seen only a few times. The chain is built from TRBV16 and TRBJ1-5; a weak D match, TRBD1 (6 bases). CDR1 is KGHSY and CDR2 is FQNENV in the germline V gene. The germline V and J ends were trimmed by 0 bases and 3 bases, with 9 bases remaining between them. This CDR3 is 15 amino acids long. CDR3 sequence reads: CASSQSGGPNQPQHF. As DNA, the CDR3 is TGTGCCAGCAGCCAATCGGGGGGCCCCAATCAGCCCCAGCATTTT.

The CDR3 coding sequence is TGTGCCAGCAGAGTTTCACAGGGGGGCGAGCAGTACTTC. Protein: CASRVSQGGEQYF. The chain is built from TRBV12-3 or TRBV12-4 and TRBJ2-7; 8 bases line up with TRBD1. The CDR3 runs to 13 residues. The trim removed 6 bases at V and 6 bases at J, leaving 7 bases unmatched.

The chain joins TRBV4-3 to TRBJ1-1, with no clear D. Germline CDR1 and CDR2: LGHNA and YSLEER. The CDR3 runs to 15 residues. V gave up 3 bases and J gave up 3 bases, with 14 bases separating them. The CDR3, as DNA: TGCGCCAGCAGCCATAGTTTTTCTTCCGACACTGAAGCTTTCTTT. Amino acids: CASSHSFSSDTEAFF.

The V and J genes are TRBV6-2 or TRBV6-3 and TRBJ2-7, with D unclear. V was shortened by 2 bases and J by 3 bases, with 11 bases between the two germline ends. Germline V gene sequence: CDR1 MNHEY, CDR2 SVGEGT. This CDR3 spans 14 amino acids. The CDR3 nucleotides read TGTGCCAGCAGTTACGGCGTCAGCTACTACGAGCAGTACTTC. Its translation: CASSYGVSYYEQYF.

The chain joins TRBV7-8 to TRBJ2-7; 11 nucleotides line up with TRBD1. V lost 4 bases, J lost 4 bases, and 12 bases stayed unmatched. The CDR3 is 17 amino acids. The germline gives CDR1 SGHVS, CDR2 FQNEAQ. The CDR3 protein is CASSSQAGQGALYEQYF. The CDR3 nucleotides read TGTGCCAGCAGCTCGCAGGCTGGACAGGGGGCTTTGTACGAGCAGTACTTC.

The V gene is TRBV6-5, the J gene TRBJ1-1; TRBD1 matches at 8 bases. The V segment lost 7 bases and the J segment 4 bases; nucleotides outside the gene matches: 8. The CDR3 has 14 amino acids. Germline CDR1 reads MNHEY; CDR2 reads SVGAGI. DNA of the CDR3: TGTGCCAGCACCCGACAGGGGATCGGCACTGAAGCTTTCTTT. Protein: CASTRQGIGTEAFF.

This chain uses TRBV25-1 with TRBJ1-2; TRBD1 matches 7 bases. J was trimmed by 4 bases and V by 4 bases; bases with no gene match: 6. The CDR3 extends over 14 amino acids. Germline CDR1 reads MGHDK; CDR2 reads SYGVNS. The CDR3 DNA sequence: TGTGCCAGCAGTGGGGGGGACAGTCGCTATGGCTACACCTTC. Residues: CASSGGDSRYGYTF.

CDR3 region: CATSFAGKETQYF. The CDR3 DNA reads TGTGCCACCAGTTTCGCAGGGAAAGAGACCCAGTACTTC. This chain links TRBV24-1 with TRBJ2-5, with a possible D match to TRBD1 (5 bases). The CDR3 is 13 residues long. Germline CDR1 is KGHDR and CDR2 is SFDVKD. With 6 bases removed from V and 3 bases from J, the gap between germline ends came to 10 bases.

The chain links TRBV11-2 to TRBJ2-3; 11 bases match TRBD1. V was pared by 6 bases and J by 3 bases, with 2 bases of the junction left unmatched. The CDR3 runs 14 residues. Germline V CDR1 and CDR2: SGHAT, FQNNGV. CDR3 amino acids: CASRGQGGTDTQYF. In DNA, the CDR3 is TGTGCCAGCAGGGGACAGGGGGGAACAGATACGCAGTATTTT.

The chain couples TRBV7-3 to TRBJ2-2, with TRBD2 identical over 8 bases. The J segment lost 6 bases and the V segment lost 4 bases, leaving 4 bases of the junction unmatched. This CDR3 region has 14 residues. Germline loops: CDR1 SGHTA, CDR2 FQGTGA. The CDR3 here is CASSWGLGSGELFF. In nucleotides, the CDR3 is TGTGCCAGCAGCTGGGGACTAGGGTCCGGGGAGCTGTTTTTT.